A single sample is the source of the 14 T cell receptor beta chains below, sequenced in a study of radiotherapy plus CTLA-4 blockade in lung cancer. The protocol was immunoSEQ multiplex PCR, while the TCRdb copy is restricted to in-frame clones and leaves out a portion. The sample holds roughly 44,000 clones, 76% seen once. Sequenced here: peripheral blood, sampled from a patient treated with radiotherapy plus ipilimumab. The receptor set was obtained from a human donor with non-small cell lung cancer who had stable disease on radiotherapy plus ipilimumab.

The CDR3 spells CASSRSGTGNSPLHF. For the CDR3, the DNA is TGTGCCAGTAGTAGGTCCGGGACAGGGAATTCACCCCTCCACTTT. The chain links TRBV19 to TRBJ1-6; 9 nucleotides match TRBD1. CDR1 is LNHDA, CDR2 SQIVND, per germline (reference sequence). The CDR3 sequence is 15 residues long. J lost 7 bases, V lost 4 bases, and 5 bases had no gene match.

The chain couples TRBV28 to TRBJ2-1; possibly TRBD2 for D (5 bases). The CDR3 sequence is 14 residues long. Germline assignment: CDR1 MDHEN and CDR2 SYDVKM. V was pared by 0 bases and J by 14 bases, with 17 bases between. The CDR3 loop is CASSLWYEGSFEFF. The DNA of the CDR3 is TGTGCCAGCAGTTTATGGTACGAGGGCAGTTTTGAGTTCTTC.

The chain links TRBV27 to TRBJ2-7; 13 nucleotides match TRBD2. Unmatched junction bases numbered 3, after V lost 6 bases and J lost 4 bases. Germline CDR1 MNHEY, CDR2 SMNVEV (reference sequence). The CDR3 runs to 14 residues. In nucleotides, the CDR3 is TGTGCCAGCAGACTAGCGGGGGGGCCGTACGAGCAGTACTTC. This translates into CASRLAGGPYEQYF.

This chain joins TRBV5-8 and TRBJ1-1; D is undetermined. Germline V gene data show CDR1 as SGHTS and CDR2 as YDEGEE. CDR3 length equals 16 residues. Trimming shortened V by 2 bases and J by 1 base, and 15 bases separated the two germline ends. CDR3 sequence reads: CASSLTPGKGNTEAFF. The CDR3 coding sequence is TGTGCCAGCAGCTTAACGCCGGGCAAGGGGAACACTGAAGCTTTCTTT.

The V call is TRBV5-1, the J call TRBJ1-3; 9 positions match TRBD1. V lost 4 bases, J lost 4 bases, and 3 bases stayed unmatched. The CDR3 is 14 amino acids. CDR1 is SGHRS and CDR2 is YFSETQ in the germline V gene. CDR3: CASSMTGGGNTIYF. CDR3 DNA: TGCGCCAGCAGCATGACAGGGGGAGGAAACACCATATATTTT.

The CDR3 loop reads CSVRSRGSTGELFF. The CDR3 coding sequence is TGCAGCGTACGCTCCAGGGGGTCCACCGGGGAGCTGTTTTTT. The chain recombines TRBV29-1 with TRBJ2-2; TRBD1 matches 7 bases. The CDR3 is made up of 14 amino acids. Germline CDR1 SQVTM, CDR2 ANQGSEA. V was pared by 6 bases and J by 4 bases, with 8 bases of the junction left unmatched.

This chain connects TRBV2 to TRBJ1-2, with D tentatively TRBD1 (6 bases). The CDR3 runs 14 residues. Germline values: CDR1 SNHLY, CDR2 FYNNEI. Trimming pared 9 bases from V and 7 bases from J, leaving 21 bases between. CDR3 in amino acids: CASTPQGRRGGYTF. The CDR3 nucleotides are TGTGCCAGTACTCCGCAGGGGAGAAGGGGTGGCTACACCTTC.

The chain uses TRBV6-4 and TRBJ2-2; 7 bases align to TRBD1. The CDR3 contains 15 residues. J lost 0 bases, V lost 8 bases, and 6 bases had no gene match. The germline V gene has CDR1 MRHNA and CDR2 SNTAGT. The CDR3 DNA sequence: TGTGCCAGCTCCCTGACAGGGACGAACACCGGGGAGCTGTTTTTT. Translating it yields CASSLTGTNTGELFF.

The V call is TRBV10-3, the J call TRBJ2-3; 8 bases map to TRBD1. Per germline, CDR1 ENHRY and CDR2 SYGVKD. The V segment lost 8 bases and the J segment 6 bases; nucleotides outside the gene matches: 22. The CDR3 is 18 residues long. The chain's CDR3 is CAISPTGGGTGGEDTQYF. CDR3 bases: TGTGCCATCTCCCCGACAGGTGGTGGGACAGGTGGTGAGGATACGCAGTATTTT.

The chain employs TRBV9 and TRBJ1-2; D is undetermined. Looked up from germline, CDR1 is SGDLS and CDR2 is YYNGEE. This CDR3 contains 15 residues. The germline V and J ends were trimmed by 4 bases and 4 bases, with 17 bases remaining between them. CDR3 nucleotide sequence: TGTGCCAGCAGCCCTCAGACATCGGAGGGCTATGGCTACACCTTC. Residues: CASSPQTSEGYGYTF.

This clone was detected once. This chain connects TRBV5-1 to TRBJ1-2, with D possibly being TRBD1 (5 bases). Germline CDR1 is SGHRS and CDR2 is YFSETQ. CDR3 size: 13 residues. Trimming stripped 0 bases from V and 5 bases from J, with 8 bases between. In DNA, the CDR3 is TGCGCCAGCAGCTTGGGCAGGGAGTATGGCTACACCTTC. It codes for CASSLGREYGYTF.

This clone was recorded a few times. The chain links TRBV18 to TRBJ1-1; 9 nucleotides align to TRBD1. Germline V CDR1 and CDR2: KGHSH, LQKENI. The V and J ends lost 4 bases and 4 bases, in that order; junction bases with no gene match: 4. This CDR3 region has 14 residues. The CDR3 sequence is CASSQGTGSTEAFF. As DNA, the CDR3 is TGTGCCAGCTCACAAGGGACAGGGAGCACTGAAGCTTTCTTT.

V gene TRBV19 combines with J gene TRBJ2-7; tentative D call: TRBD1 (6 bases). CDR3 length: 14 amino acids. Deletions cut 1 base from V and 2 bases from J, with 9 bases between. CDR1 and CDR2 (germline): LNHDA, SQIVND (reference sequence). The CDR3 protein is CASSIGGQPYEQYF. In DNA form, the CDR3 reads TGTGCCAGTAGTATAGGTGGACAGCCCTACGAGCAGTACTTC.

This chain joins TRBV7-2 and TRBJ2-5; 9 bases match TRBD1. Germline loops: CDR1 SGHTA, CDR2 FQGNSA. The trim removed 6 bases at V and 1 base at J, leaving 3 bases unmatched. CDR3 size: 14 residues. CDR3 amino acids: CASRTGGFQETQYF. CDR3 DNA: TGTGCCAGCAGGACAGGGGGTTTCCAAGAGACCCAGTACTTC.